This TCR beta chain emerged from a study of control samples from healthy donors and cancer patients. The assay was immunoSEQ multiplex PCR, and TCRdb's table has in-frame clones only and misses some. The sample lists approximately 90,000 clones; just under 85% were seen once. The trim removed 10 bases at V and 0 bases at J, leaving 10 bases unmatched. The germline V gene encodes CDR1 WSHSY and CDR2 SAAADI. This CDR3 is 16 amino acids long. What was sequenced was blood. This TCR came from a man younger than 40 in good health. The chain uses TRBV10-2 and TRBJ2-3, with 10 bases that match TRBD2. The CDR3 region is CATKIAGGLSTDTQYF. Here the CDR3 DNA reads TGCGCCACCAAGATAGCGGGGGGCCTAAGCACAGATACGCAGTATTTT.